The T cell receptor beta chain under discussion was sequenced for a study of blood T cell repertoires in COVID-19. Germline V CDR1 and CDR2: MGHRA, YSYEKL. The V and J ends lost 1 base and 0 bases, in that order; junction bases with no gene match: 12. The length of the CDR3 is 20 residues. Sequencing was performed with immunoSEQ multiplex PCR; in TCRdb, only in-frame clones are kept and a portion is missing. This table holds over 150,000 clones, around 80% found once. The sequence came from a man in his fifties who had recovered from COVID-19. Sequencing was performed on PBMCs or T cells enriched from blood (not recorded which). This sequence joins TRBV4-1 and TRBJ2-1; 10 positions agree with TRBD2. CDR3 sequence reads: CASSQVRSGGAPSSYNEQFF. CDR3 sequence (DNA): TGCGCCAGCAGCCAAGTTCGGAGCGGGGGGGCTCCCAGCTCCTACAATGAGCAGTTCTTC.